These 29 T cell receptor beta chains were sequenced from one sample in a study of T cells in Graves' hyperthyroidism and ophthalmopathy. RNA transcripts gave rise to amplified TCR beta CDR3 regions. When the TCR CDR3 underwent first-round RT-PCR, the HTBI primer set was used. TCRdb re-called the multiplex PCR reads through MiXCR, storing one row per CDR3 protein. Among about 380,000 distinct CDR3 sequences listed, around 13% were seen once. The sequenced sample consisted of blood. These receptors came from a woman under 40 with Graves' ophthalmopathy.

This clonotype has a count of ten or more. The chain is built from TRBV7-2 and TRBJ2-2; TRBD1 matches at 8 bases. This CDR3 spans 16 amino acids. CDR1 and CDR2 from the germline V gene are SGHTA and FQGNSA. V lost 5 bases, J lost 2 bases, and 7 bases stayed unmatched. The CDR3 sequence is CASSGRTGLNTGELFF. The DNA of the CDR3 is TGTGCCAGCAGCGGACGGACAGGGCTCAACACCGGGGAGCTGTTTTTT.

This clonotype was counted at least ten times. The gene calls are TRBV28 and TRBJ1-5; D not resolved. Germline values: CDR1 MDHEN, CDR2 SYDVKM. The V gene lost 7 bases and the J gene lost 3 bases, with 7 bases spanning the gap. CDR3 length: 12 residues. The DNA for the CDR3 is TGTGCCAGCACGTCTATCAATCAGCCCCAGCATTTT. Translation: CASTSINQPQHF.

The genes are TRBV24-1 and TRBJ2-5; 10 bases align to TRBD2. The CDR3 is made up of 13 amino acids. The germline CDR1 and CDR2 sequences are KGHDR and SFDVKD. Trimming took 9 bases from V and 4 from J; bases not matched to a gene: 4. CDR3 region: CATGSGGSETQYF. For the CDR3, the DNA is TGTGCCACCGGTAGCGGGGGGTCAGAGACCCAGTACTTC.

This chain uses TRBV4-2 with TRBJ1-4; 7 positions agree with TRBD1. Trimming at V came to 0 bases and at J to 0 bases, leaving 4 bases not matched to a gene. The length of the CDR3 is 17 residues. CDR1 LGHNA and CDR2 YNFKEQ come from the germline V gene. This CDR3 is CASSQDGQETTNEKLFF. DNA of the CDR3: TGTGCCAGCAGCCAAGACGGACAGGAGACAACTAATGAAAAACTGTTTTTT.

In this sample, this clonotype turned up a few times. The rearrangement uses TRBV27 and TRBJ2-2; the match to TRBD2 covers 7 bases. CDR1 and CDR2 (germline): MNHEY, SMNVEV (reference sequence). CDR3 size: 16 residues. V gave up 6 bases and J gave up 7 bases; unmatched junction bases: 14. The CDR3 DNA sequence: TGTGCCAGCAGGGTCCGTGTCGGGGGGTTAGGCGGGGAGCTGTTTTTT. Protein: CASRVRVGGLGGELFF.

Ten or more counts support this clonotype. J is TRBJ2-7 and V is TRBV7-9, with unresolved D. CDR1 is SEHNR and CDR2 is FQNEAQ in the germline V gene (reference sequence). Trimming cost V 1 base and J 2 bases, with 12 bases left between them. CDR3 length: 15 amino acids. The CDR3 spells CASSLEWAEPYEQYF. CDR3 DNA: TGTGCCAGCAGCTTAGAGTGGGCAGAACCCTACGAGCAGTACTTC.

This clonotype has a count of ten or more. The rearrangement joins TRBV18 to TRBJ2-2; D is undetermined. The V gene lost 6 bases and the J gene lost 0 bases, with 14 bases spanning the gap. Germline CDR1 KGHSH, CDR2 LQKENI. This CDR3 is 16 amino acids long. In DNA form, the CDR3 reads TGTGCCAGCTCCCCTATCCTAGTGGCGAACACCGGGGAGCTGTTTTTT. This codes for CASSPILVANTGELFF.

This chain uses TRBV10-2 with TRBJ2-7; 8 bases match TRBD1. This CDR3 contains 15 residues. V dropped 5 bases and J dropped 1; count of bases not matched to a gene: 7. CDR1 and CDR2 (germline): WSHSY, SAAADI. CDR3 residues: CASSRSRTGSYEQYF. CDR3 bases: TGCGCCAGCAGTCGGTCTCGGACAGGGTCCTACGAGCAGTACTTC.

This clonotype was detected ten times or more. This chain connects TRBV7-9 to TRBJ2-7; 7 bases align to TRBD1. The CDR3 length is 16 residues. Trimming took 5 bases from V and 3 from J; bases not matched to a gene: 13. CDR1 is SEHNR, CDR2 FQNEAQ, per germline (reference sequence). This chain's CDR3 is CASSAHTPGQSYEQYF. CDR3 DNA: TGTGCCAGCAGCGCCCACACTCCGGGACAGAGCTACGAGCAGTACTTC.

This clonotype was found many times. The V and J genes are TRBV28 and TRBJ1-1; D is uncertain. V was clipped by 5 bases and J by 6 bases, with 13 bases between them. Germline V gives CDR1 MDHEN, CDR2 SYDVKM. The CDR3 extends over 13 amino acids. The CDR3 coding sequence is TGTGCCAGCAGTCCCGTCCGGGTTGCTGAAGCTTTCTTT. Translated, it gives CASSPVRVAEAFF.

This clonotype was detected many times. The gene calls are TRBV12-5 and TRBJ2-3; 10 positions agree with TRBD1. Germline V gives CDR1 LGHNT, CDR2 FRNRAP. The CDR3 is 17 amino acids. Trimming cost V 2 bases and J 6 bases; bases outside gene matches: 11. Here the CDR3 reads CASGLSKRDRGFDTQYF. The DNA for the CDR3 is TGTGCTAGTGGTTTGTCAAAACGGGACAGGGGATTCGATACGCAGTATTTT.

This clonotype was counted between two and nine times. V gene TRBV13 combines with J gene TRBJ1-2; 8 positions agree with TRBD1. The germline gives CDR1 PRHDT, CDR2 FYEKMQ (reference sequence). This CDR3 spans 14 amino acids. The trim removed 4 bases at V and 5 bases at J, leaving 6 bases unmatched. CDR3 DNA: TGTGCCAGCAGCTCGGGACAGGCCTTTTATGGCTACACCTTC. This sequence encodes CASSSGQAFYGYTF.

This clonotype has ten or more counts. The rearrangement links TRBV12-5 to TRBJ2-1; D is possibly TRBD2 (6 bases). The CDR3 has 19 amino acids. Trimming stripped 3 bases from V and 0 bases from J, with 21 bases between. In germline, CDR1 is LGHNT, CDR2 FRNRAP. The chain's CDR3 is CASGLVVGTLMSSYNEQFF. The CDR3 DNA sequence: TGTGCTAGTGGTTTAGTGGTAGGGACTCTTATGAGCTCCTACAATGAGCAGTTCTTC.

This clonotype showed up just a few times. Written as DNA, the CDR3 is TGTGCCAGCAGCGATGGGACAGAGTACTATGGCTACACCTTC. The encoded protein is CASSDGTEYYGYTF. The chain combines TRBV9 with TRBJ1-2; TRBD1 agrees at 7 bases. The CDR3 runs to 14 residues. Germline V CDR1 and CDR2: SGDLS, YYNGEE. With 3 bases clipped from V and 3 bases from J, the junction kept 5 bases outside the gene matches. Variable domain in full (rest from reference TRBV9 and TRBJ1-2): DSGVTQTPKHLITATGQRVTLRCSPRSGDLSVYWYQQSLDQGLQFLIQYYNGEERAKGNILERFSAQQFPDLHSELNLSSLELGDSALYFCASSDGTEYYGYTFGSGTRLTVV.

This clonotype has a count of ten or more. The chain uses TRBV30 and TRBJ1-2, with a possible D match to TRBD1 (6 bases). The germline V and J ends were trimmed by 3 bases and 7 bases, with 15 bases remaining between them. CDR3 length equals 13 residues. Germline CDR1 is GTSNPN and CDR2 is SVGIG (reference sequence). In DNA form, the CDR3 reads TGTGCCTGGAGATTAGGGGGAGGGGTTGGCTACACCTTC. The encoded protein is CAWRLGGGVGYTF.

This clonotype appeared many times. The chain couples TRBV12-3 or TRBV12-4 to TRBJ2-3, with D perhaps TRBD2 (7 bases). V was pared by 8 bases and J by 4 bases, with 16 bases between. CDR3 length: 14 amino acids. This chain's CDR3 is CASPPRGAPDTQYF. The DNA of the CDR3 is TGTGCCAGCCCTCCCCGGGGGGCCCCAGATACGCAGTATTTT.

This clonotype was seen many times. Here the CDR3 DNA reads TGTGCCAGCAGCCACTCTAACCTGGGCACTGAAGCTTTCTTT. Its protein is CASSHSNLGTEAFF. This chain connects TRBV7-9 to TRBJ1-1; D call uncertain. The CDR3 has 14 residues. Germline V gene lookup returns CDR1 SEHNR and CDR2 FQNEAQ (reference sequence). Trimming cost V 5 bases and J 4 bases, with 14 bases left between them.

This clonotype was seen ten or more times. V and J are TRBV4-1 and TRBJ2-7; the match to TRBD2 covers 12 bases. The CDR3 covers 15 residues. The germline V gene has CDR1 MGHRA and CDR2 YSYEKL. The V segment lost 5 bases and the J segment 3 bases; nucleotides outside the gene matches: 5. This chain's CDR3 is CASSKTSGGLYEQYF. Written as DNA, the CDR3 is TGCGCCAGCAGCAAGACTAGCGGGGGCCTCTACGAGCAGTACTTC.

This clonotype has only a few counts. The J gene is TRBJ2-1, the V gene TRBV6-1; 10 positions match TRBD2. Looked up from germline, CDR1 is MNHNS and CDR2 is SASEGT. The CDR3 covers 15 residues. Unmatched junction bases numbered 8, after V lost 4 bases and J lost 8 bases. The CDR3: CASSASGGAFDEQFF. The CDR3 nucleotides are TGTGCCAGCAGTGCCAGCGGGGGGGCTTTCGATGAGCAGTTCTTC.

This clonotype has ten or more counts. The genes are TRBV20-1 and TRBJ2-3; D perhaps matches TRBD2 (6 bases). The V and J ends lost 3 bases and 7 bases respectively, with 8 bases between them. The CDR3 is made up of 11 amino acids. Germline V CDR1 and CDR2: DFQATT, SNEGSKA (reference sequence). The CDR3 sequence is CSASGSNTQYF. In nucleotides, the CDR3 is TGCAGTGCTAGCGGGAGCAATACGCAGTATTTT.

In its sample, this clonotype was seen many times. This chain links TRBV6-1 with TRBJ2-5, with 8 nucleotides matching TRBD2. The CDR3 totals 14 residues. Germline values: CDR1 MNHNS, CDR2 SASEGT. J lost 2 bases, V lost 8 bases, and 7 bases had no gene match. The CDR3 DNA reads TGTGCCAGCTTCGAAAGCGGGGGTCAAGAGACCCAGTACTTC. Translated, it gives CASFESGGQETQYF.

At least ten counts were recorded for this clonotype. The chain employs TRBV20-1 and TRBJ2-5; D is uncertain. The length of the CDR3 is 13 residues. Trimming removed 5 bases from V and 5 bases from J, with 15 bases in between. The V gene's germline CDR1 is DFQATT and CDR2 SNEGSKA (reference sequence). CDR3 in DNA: TGCAGTGCTTCACCTCCACTGGGGGAGACCCAGTACTTC. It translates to CSASPPLGETQYF.

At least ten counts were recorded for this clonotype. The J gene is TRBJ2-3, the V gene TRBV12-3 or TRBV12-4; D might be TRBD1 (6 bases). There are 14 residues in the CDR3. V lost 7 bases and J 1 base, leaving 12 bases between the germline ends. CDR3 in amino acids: CASIPGQRTDTQYF. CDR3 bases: TGTGCCAGCATACCCGGACAGCGCACAGATACGCAGTATTTT.

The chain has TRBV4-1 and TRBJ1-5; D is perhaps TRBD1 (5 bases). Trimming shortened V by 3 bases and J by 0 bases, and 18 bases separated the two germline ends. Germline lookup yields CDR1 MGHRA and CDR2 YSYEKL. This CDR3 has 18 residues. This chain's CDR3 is CASSQLQVAKYSNQPQHF. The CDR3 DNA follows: TGCGCCAGCAGCCAGTTACAGGTCGCCAAGTATAGCAATCAGCCCCAGCATTTT.

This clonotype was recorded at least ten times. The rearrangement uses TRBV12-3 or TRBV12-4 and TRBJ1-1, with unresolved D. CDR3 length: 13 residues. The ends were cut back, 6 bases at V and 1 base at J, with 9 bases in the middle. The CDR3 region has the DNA TGTGCCAGCAGCTACGACCCGAACACTGAAGCTTTCTTT. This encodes CASSYDPNTEAFF.

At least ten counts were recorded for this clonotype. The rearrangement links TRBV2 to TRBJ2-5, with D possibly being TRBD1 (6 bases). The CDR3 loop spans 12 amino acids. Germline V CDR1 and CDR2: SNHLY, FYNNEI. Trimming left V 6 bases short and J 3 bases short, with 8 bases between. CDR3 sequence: CASSRTEETQYF. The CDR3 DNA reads TGTGCCAGCAGCCGGACAGAAGAGACCCAGTACTTC. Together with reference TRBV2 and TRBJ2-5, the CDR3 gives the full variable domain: EPEVTQTPSHQVTQMGQEVILRCVPISNHLYFYWYRQILGQKVEFLVSFYNNEISEKSEIFDDQFSVERPDGSNFTLKIRSTKLEDSAMYFCASSRTEETQYFGPGTRLLVL.

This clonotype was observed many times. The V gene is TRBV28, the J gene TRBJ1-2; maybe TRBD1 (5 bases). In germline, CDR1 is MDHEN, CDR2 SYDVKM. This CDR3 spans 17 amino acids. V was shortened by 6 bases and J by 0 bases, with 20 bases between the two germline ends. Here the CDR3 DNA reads TGTGCCAGCAGCAACATAAGGTCAGGGCCTCCTAACTATGGCTACACCTTC. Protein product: CASSNIRSGPPNYGYTF.

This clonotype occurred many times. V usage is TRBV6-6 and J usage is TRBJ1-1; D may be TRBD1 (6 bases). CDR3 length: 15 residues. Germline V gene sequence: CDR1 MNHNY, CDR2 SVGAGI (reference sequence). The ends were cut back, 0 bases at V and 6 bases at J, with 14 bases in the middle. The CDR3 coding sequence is TGTGCCAGCAGTTACTCGAGCGACAGGATAGCTGAAGCTTTCTTT. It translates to CASSYSSDRIAEAFF.

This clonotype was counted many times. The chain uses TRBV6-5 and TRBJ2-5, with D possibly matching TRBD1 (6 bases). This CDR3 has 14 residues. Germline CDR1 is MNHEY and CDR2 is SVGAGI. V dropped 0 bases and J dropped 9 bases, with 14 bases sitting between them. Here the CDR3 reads CASSYSEGPGAQYF. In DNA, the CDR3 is TGTGCCAGCAGTTACTCTGAAGGACCAGGGGCCCAGTACTTC.